The clone carrying this T cell receptor beta chain came up a few times. Up to about 2 ug genomic DNA was used for TCRB CDR3 amplification. The primer mix had 60 V beta and 13 J beta primers. Method: immunoSEQ multiplex PCR; TCRdb's copy keeps in-frame clones and lacks some. The table lists roughly 100,000 clones, about four fifths of them singletons. These data originate in a study of glioma-infiltrating T cells after dendritic cell vaccination. J was trimmed by 4 bases and V by 6 bases; bases with no gene match: 4. The CDR3 is 13 residues long. CDR1 is MNHNY and CDR2 is SVGAGI in the germline V gene (reference sequence).

The genes are TRBV6-6 and TRBJ1-1, with 8 bases fitting TRBD1. The sequence was obtained from a human donor with glioblastoma. The sequenced sample was blood, obtained before dendritic cell vaccination. CDR3 sequence: CASSGTGGTEAFF. The CDR3 DNA reads TGTGCCAGCAGCGGAACAGGGGGCACTGAAGCTTTCTTT.